Detailed here is one T cell receptor (beta chain). The antigen is undetermined. The data were taken from a study of cytomegalovirus exposure and HLA in healthy donors. Study-level information: Of all 400 or so donors who were genotyped, roughly 85% belonged to the Caucasian-associated ancestry cluster.

PCR employed 60 Vbeta and 13 Jbeta primers. Libraries were prepared by immunoSEQ multiplex PCR; TCRdb keeps only in-frame clonotypes and omits some of them. The sample consists of around 140,000 clones, roughly 80% of them appearing once. V gave up 7 bases and J gave up 7 bases, with 17 bases separating them. CDR3 size: 12 residues. Germline lookup yields CDR1 SQVTM and CDR2 ANQGSEA. Findings and caveats of the study: At a 0.05 false discovery rate, a later analysis found about 17,000 TCR beta sequences to be associated with HLA alleles.

Sequenced material: PBMCs. The chain joins TRBV29-1 to TRBJ2-7, with D possibly TRBD2 on 6 matching bases. This receptor was obtained from a woman aged 30 to 39 in good health and CMV-seronegative. Here the CDR3 DNA reads TGCAGCGGCCGGGGACTCGCCGAAGAGCAGTACTTC. It yields the protein CSGRGLAEEQYF.